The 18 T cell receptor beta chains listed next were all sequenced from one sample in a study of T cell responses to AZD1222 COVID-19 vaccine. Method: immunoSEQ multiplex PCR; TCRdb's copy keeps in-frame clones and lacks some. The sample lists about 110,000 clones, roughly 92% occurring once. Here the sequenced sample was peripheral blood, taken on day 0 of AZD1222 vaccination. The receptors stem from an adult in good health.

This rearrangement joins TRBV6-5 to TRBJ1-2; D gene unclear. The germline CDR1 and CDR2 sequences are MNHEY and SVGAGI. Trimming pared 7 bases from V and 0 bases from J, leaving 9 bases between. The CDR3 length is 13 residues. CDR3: CASTKQTNYGYTF. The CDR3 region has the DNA TGTGCCAGCACCAAACAGACTAACTATGGCTACACCTTC.

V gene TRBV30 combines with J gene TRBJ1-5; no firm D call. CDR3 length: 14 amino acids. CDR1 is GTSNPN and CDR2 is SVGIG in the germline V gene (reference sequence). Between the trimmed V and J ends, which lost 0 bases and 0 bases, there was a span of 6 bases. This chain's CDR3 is CAWSVRDSNQPQHF. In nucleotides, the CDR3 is TGTGCCTGGAGTGTACGCGATAGCAATCAGCCCCAGCATTTT. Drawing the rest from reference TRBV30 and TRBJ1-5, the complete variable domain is SQTIHQWPATLVQPVGSPLSLECTVEGTSNPNLYWYRQAAGRGLQLLFYSVGIGQISSEVPQNLSASRPQDRQFILSSKKLLLSDSGFYLCAWSVRDSNQPQHFGDGTRLSIL.

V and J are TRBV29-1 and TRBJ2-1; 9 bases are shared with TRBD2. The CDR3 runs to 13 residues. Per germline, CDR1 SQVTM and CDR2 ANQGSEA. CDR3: CSSSGDTYNEQFF. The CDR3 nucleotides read TGCAGTTCTAGCGGGGACACCTACAATGAGCAGTTCTTC.

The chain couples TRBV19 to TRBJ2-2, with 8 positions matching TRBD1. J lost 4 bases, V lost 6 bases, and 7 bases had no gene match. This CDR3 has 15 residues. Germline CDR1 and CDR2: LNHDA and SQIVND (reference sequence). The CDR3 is CASSGQGLGTGELFF. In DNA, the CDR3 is TGTGCCAGTAGCGGACAGGGACTTGGCACCGGGGAGCTGTTTTTT.

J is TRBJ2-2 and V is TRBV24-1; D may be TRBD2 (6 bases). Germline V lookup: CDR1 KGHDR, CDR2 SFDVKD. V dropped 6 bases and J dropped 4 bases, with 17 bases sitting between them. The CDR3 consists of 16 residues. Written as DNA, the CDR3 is TGTGCCACCAGTTCGAGGATAGGAGGGAGCACCGGGGAGCTGTTTTTT. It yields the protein CATSSRIGGSTGELFF.

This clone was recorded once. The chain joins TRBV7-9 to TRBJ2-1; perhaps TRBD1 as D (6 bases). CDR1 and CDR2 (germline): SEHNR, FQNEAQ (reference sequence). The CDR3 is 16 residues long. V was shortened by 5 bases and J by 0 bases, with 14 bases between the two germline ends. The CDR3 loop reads CASSPRRGSSYNEQFF. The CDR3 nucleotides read TGTGCCAGCAGCCCACGCAGGGGCAGCTCCTACAATGAGCAGTTCTTC.

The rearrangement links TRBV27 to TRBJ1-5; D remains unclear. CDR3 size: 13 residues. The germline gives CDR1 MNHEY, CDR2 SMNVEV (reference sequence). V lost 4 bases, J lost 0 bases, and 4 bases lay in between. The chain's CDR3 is CASSSSSNQPQHF. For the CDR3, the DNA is TGTGCCAGCAGTTCTAGTAGCAATCAGCCCCAGCATTTT.

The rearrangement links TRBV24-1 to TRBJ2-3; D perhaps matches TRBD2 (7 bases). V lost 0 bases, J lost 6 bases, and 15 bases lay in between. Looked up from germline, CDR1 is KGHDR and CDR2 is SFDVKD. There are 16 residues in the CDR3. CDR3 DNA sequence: TGTGCCACCAGTGATTTGGGTTTCGGGGGGCTTGATACGCAGTATTTT. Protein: CATSDLGFGGLDTQYF.

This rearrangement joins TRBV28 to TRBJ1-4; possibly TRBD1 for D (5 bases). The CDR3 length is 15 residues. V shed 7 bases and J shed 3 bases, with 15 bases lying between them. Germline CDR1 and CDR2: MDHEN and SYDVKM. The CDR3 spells CASTPLGVPNEKLFF. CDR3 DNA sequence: TGTGCCAGCACCCCCTTGGGGGTACCTAATGAAAAACTGTTTTTT.

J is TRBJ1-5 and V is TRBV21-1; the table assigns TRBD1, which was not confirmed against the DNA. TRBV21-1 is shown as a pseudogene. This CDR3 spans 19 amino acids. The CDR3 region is CASSKGLGTPSMGNQPQHF. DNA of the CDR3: TGTGCCAGCAGCAAAGGGTTGGGGACACCGTCAATGGGAAATCAGCCCCAGCATTTT.

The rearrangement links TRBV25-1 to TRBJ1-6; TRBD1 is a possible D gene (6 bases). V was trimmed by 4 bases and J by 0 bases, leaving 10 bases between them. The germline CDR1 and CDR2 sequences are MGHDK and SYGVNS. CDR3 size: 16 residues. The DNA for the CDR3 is TGTGCCAGCAGTGGGGGGGCGATCTCCTATAATTCACCCCTCCACTTT. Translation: CASSGGAISYNSPLHF. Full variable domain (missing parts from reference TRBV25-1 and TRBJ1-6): EADIYQTPRYLVIGTGKKITLECSQTMGHDKMYWYQQDPGMELHLIHYSYGVNSTEKGDLSSESTVSRIRTEHFPLTLESARPSHTSQYLCASSGGAISYNSPLHFGNGTRLTVT.

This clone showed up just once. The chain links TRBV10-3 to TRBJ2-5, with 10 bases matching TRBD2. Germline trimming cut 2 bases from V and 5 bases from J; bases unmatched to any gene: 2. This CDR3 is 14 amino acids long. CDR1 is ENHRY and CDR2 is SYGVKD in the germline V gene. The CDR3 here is CAISEGSGGETQYF. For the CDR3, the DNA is TGTGCCATCAGTGAGGGTAGCGGGGGGGAGACCCAGTACTTC.

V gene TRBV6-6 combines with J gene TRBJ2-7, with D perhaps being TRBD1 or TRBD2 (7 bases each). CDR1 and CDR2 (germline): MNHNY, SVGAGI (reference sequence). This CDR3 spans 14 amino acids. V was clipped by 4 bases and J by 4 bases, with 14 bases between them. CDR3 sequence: CASSLVQGGYEQYF. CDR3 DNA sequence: TGTGCCAGCAGTTTGGTGCAGGGGGGGTACGAGCAGTACTTC.

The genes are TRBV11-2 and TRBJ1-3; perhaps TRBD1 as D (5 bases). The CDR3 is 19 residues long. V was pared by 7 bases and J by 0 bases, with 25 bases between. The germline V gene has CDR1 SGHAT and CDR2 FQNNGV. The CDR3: CASTPGRSGRGSSGNTIYF. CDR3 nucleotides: TGTGCCAGCACCCCGGGGCGGTCAGGTCGAGGTTCCTCTGGAAACACCATATATTTT.

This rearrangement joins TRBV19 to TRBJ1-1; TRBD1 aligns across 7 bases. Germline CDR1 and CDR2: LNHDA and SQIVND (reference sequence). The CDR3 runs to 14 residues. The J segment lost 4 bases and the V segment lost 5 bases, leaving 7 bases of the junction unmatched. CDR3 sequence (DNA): TGTGCCAGTAGTGCGACTCAGGGGGGCACTGAAGCTTTCTTT. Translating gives CASSATQGGTEAFF.

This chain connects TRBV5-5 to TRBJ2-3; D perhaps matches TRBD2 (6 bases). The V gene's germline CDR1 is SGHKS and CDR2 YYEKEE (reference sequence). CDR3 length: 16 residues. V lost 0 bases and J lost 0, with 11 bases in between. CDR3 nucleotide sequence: TGTGCCAGCAGCTTGGTTCAAAGCGGGAGCACAGATACGCAGTATTTT. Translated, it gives CASSLVQSGSTDTQYF.

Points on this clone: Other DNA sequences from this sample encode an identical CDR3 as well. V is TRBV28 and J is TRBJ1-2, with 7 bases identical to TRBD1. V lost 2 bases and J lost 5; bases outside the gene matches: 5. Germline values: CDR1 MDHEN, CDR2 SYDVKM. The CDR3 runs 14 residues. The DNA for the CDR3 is TGTGCCAGCAGTTTACTTGGGACAGATTATGGCTACACCTTC. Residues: CASSLLGTDYGYTF.

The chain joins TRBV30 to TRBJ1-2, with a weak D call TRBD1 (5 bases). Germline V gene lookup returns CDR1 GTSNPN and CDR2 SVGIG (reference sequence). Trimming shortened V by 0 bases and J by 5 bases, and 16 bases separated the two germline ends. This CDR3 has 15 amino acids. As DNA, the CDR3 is TGTGCCTGGAGTGTACGTCCAGGGAGAAGTTATGGCTACACCTTC. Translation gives CAWSVRPGRSYGYTF.